Sequencing of this TCR beta chain was carried out in a study of T-cell memory formation after mild COVID-19. Study-wide context: Among the donors, TCR clusters were largely specific to each donor. Study-level points and caveats: Contracting clones from day 15 to 85 showed balanced CD4/CD8; later expanders favored CD4+. Contracting CD4+ clones lay largely in CM and EM, with CD8+ ones residing in EMRA. Researchers could not confirm that second-wave clones peaking on day 37 targeted SARS-CoV-2.

Losses at the gene ends were 5 bases for V and 2 bases for J; bases not matched to a gene: 9. From germline, CDR1 is MNHNY and CDR2 SVGAGI (reference sequence). CDR3 length: 16 amino acids. MiXCR was run by TCRdb on the 5' RACE reads, yielding one entry per CDR3 protein. The sample includes over 120,000 distinct CDR3 sequences, about 19% of them seen just once. This clonotype was detected many times. What it recognizes is unknown. The sequenced sample was PBMCs or a T cell subset sorted from them (not recorded which). The chain links TRBV6-6 to TRBJ2-7; 10 bases line up with TRBD1. This clonotype was obtained from an adult woman who had mild COVID-19 (a few samples of this study predate the infection). Cell type and time point are not known. The CDR3 DNA reads as TGTGCCAGCAGTCACGCTGCTGGGACAGGGGCCTACGAGCAGTACTTC. Its translation: CASSHAAGTGAYEQYF.